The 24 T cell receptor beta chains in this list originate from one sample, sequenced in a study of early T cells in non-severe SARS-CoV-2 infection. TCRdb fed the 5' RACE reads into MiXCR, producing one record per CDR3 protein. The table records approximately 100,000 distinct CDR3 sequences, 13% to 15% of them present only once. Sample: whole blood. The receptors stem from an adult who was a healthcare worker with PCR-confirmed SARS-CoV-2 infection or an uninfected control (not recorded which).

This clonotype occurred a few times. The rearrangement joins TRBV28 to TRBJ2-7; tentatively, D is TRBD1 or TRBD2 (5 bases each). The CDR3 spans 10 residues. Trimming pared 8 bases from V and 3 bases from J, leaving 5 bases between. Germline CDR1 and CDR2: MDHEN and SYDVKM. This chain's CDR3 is CASGGYEQYF. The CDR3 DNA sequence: TGTGCCAGCGGGGGCTACGAGCAGTACTTC. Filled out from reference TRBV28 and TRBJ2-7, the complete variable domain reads DVKVTQSSRYLVKRTGEKVFLECVQDMDHENMFWYRQDPGLGLRLIYFSYDVKMKEKGDIPEGYSVSREKKERFSLILESASTNQTSMYLCASGGYEQYFGPGTRLTVT.

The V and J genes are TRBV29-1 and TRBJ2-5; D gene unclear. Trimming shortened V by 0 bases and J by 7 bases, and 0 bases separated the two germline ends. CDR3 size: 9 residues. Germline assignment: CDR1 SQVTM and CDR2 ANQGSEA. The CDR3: CSVEETQYF. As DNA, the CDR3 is TGCAGCGTTGAAGAGACCCAGTACTTC.

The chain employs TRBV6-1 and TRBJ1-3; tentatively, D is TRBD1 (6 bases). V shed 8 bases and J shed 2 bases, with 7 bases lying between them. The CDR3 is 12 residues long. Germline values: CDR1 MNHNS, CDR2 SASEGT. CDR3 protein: CASEGAGNTIYF. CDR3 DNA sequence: TGTGCCAGCGAGGGGGCTGGAAACACCATATATTTT.

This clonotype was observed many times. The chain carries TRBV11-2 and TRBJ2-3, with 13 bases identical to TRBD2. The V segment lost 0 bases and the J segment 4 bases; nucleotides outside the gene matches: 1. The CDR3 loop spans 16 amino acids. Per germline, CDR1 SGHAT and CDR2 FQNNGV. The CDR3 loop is CASSLELAGGSDTQYF. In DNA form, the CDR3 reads TGTGCCAGCAGCTTAGAACTAGCGGGGGGGTCAGATACGCAGTATTTT.

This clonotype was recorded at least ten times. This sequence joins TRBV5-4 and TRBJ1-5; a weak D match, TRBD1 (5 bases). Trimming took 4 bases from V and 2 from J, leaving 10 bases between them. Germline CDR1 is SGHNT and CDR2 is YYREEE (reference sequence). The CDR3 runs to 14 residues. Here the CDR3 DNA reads TGTGCCAGCAGCATTCAGGGCGGCAATCAGCCCCAGCATTTT. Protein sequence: CASSIQGGNQPQHF. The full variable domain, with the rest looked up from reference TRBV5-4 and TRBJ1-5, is ETGVTQSPTHLIKTRGQQVTLRCSSQSGHNTVSWYQQALGQGPQFIFQYYREEENGRGNFPPRFSGLQFPNYSSELNVNALELDDSALYLCASSIQGGNQPQHFGDGTRLSIL.

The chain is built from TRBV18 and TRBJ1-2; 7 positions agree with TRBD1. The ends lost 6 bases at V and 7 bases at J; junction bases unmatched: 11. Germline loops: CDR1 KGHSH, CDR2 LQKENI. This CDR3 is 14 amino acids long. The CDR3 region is CASSPWDRKRGYTF. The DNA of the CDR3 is TGTGCCAGCTCTCCGTGGGACAGAAAGCGTGGCTACACCTTC.

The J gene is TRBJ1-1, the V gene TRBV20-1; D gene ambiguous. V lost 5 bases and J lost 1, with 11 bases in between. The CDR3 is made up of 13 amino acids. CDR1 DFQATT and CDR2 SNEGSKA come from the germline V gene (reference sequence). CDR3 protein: CSAHTPGNTEAFF. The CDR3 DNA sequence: TGCAGTGCTCATACTCCAGGGAACACTGAAGCTTTCTTT.

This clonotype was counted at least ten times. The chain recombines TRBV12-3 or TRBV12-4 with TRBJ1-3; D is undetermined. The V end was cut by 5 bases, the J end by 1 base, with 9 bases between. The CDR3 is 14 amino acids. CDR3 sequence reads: CASSQFMSGNTIYF. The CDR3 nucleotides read TGTGCCAGCAGTCAGTTTATGTCTGGAAACACCATATATTTT.

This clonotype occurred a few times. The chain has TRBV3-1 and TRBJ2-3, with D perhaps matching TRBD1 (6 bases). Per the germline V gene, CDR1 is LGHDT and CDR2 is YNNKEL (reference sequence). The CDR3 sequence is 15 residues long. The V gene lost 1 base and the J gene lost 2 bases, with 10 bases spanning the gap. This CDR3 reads CASSQGTALTDTQYF. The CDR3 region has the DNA TGTGCCAGCAGCCAAGGGACAGCCCTCACAGATACGCAGTATTTT.

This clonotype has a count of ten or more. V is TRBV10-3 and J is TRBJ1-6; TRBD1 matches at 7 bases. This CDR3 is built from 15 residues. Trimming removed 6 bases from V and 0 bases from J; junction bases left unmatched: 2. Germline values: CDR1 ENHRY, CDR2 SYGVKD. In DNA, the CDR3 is TGTGCCATCAGCCGGGACAGCTCCTATAATTCACCCCTCCACTTT. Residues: CAISRDSSYNSPLHF.

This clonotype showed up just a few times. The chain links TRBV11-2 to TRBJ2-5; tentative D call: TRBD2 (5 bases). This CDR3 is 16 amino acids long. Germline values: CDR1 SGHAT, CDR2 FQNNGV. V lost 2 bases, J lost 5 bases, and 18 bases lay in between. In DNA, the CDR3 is TGTGCCAGCAGCTTAATCGGACCCCGCGGGTGGGAGACCCAGTACTTC. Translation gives CASSLIGPRGWETQYF.

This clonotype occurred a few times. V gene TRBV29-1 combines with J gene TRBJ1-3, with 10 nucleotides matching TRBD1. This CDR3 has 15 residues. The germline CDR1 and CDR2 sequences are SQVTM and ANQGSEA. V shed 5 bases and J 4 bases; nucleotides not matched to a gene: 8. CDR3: CSVTGTGEVGNTIYF. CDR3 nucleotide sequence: TGCAGCGTTACCGGGACAGGGGAAGTAGGAAACACCATATATTTT.

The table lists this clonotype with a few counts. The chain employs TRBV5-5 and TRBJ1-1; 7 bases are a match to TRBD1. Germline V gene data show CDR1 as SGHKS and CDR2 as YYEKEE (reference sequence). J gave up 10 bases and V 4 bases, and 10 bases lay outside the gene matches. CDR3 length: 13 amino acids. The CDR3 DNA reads TGTGCCAGCAGCGAGGGGACAGTCGGAGGAGCTTTCTTT. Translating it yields CASSEGTVGGAFF.

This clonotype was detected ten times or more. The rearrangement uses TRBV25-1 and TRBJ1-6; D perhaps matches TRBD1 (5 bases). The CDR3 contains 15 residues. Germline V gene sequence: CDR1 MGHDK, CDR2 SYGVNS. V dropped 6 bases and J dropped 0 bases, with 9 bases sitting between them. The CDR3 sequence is CASSGAASYNSPLHF. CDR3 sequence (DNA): TGTGCCAGCAGCGGGGCCGCCTCCTATAATTCACCCCTCCACTTT.

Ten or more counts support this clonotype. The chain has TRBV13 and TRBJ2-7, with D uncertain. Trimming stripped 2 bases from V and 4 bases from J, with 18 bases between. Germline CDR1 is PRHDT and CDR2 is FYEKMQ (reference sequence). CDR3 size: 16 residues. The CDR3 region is CASSLSARTFVYEQYF. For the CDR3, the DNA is TGTGCCAGCAGCTTAAGCGCCAGGACGTTCGTTTACGAGCAGTACTTC.

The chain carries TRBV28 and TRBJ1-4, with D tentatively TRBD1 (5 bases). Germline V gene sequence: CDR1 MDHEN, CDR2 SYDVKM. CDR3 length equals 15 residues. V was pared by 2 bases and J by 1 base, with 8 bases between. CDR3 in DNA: TGTGCCAGCAGTTTACCCCAGGGAACTAATGAAAAACTGTTTTTT. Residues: CASSLPQGTNEKLFF.

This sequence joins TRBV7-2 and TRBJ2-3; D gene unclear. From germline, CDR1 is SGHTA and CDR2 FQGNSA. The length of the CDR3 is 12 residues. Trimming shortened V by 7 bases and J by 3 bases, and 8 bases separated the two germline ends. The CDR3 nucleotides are TGTGCCAGCAAGATTCCAACAGATACGCAGTATTTT. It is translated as CASKIPTDTQYF.

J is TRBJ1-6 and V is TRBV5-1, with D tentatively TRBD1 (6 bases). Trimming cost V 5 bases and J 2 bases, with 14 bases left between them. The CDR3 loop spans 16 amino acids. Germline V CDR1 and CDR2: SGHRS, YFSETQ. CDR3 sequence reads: CASSPGQRAYNSPLHF. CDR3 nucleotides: TGCGCCAGCAGTCCCGGACAGCGAGCCTATAATTCACCCCTCCACTTT.

The CDR3 region has the DNA TGTGCCAGCAGTTCCTCGACAGCGAGCAATCAGCCCCAGCATTTT. Translated, it gives CASSSSTASNQPQHF. The genes are TRBV12-3 or TRBV12-4 and TRBJ1-5, with a possible D match to TRBD1 (5 bases). The CDR3 runs 15 residues. The V gene lost 4 bases and the J gene lost 1 base, with 11 bases spanning the gap.

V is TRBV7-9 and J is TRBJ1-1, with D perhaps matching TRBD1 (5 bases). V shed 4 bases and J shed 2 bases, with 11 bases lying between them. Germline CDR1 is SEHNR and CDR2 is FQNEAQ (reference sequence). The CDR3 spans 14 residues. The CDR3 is CASSSRGANTEAFF. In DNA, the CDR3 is TGTGCCAGCAGCTCACGAGGGGCCAACACTGAAGCTTTCTTT.

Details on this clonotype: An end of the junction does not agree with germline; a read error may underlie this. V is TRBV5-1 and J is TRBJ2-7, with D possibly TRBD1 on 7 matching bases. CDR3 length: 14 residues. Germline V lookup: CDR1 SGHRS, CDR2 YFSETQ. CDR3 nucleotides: TGCGTCAGCAGCGGGTTAACGGGACAGCGGGAGCAGTACTTC. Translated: CVSSGLTGQREQYF.

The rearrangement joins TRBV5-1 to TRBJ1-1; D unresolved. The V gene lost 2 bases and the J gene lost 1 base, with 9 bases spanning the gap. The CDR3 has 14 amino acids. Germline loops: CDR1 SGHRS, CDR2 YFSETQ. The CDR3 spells CASSFGLPNTEAFF. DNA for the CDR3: TGCGCCAGCAGCTTTGGTCTGCCGAACACTGAAGCTTTCTTT.

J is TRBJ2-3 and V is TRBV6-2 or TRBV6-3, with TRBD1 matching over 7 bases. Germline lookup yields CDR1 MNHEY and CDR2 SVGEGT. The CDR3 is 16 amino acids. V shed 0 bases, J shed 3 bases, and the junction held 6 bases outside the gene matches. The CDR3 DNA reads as TGTGCCAGCAGTTACTCAAGGGGGCGAGGGACAGATACGCAGTATTTT. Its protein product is CASSYSRGRGTDTQYF.

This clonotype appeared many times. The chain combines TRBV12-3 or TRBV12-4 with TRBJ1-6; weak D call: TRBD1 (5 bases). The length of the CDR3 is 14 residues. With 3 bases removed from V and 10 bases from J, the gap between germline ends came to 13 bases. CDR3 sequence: CASSFMQGGSPLHF. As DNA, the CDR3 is TGTGCCAGCAGTTTTATGCAGGGTGGCTCACCCCTCCACTTT.